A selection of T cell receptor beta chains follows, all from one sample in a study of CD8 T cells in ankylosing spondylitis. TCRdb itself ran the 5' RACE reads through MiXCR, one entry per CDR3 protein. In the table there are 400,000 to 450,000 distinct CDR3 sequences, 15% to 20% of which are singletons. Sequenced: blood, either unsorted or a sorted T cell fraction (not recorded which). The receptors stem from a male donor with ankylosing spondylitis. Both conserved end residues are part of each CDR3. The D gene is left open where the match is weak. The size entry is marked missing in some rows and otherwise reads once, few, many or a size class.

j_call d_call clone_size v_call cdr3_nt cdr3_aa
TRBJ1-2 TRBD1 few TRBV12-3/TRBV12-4 TGTGCCAGCAGTATCCGCCGGGACAGGGATAGAATCAGCTACACCTTC CASSIRRDRDRISYTF
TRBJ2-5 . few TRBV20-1 TGCAGTGCTAGAGTACTGACAGGGAGGTTGGAGACCCAGTACTTC CSARVLTGRLETQYF
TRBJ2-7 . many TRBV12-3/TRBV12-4 TGTGCCAGCAGCCCCAATACAACCAGACGATACGAGCAGTACTTC CASSPNTTRRYEQYF
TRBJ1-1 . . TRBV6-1 TGTGCCAGCACTCTCGATGAGGGGGATGAAGCTTTCTTT CASTLDEGDEAFF
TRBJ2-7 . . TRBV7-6 TGTGCCAGCAGCTTAATCGTGGGACTGGCTGGCGAGCAGTACTTC CASSLIVGLAGEQYF
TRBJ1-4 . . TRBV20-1 TGCAGTGCTAGAGACGACATCGACGAAAAACTGTTTTTT CSARDDIDEKLFF
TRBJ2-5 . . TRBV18 TGTGCCAGCTCACCCAGACAGTTTCCTAAAGAGACCCAGTACTTC CASSPRQFPKETQYF
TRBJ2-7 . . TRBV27 TGTGCCAGCAGTTTCACAGGGTTTGCCTACGAGCAGTACTTC CASSFTGFAYEQYF
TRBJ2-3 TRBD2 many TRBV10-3 TGTGCCATCAGTGAGACTAGCGGGGTCACAGATACGCAGTATTTT CAISETSGVTDTQYF
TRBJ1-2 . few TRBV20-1 TGCAGTACCCCACGCCGGACGGAAAGAGATGGCTACACCTTC CSTPRRTERDGYTF
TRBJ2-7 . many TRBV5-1 TGCGCCAGCAGCCCCGGGGACGAGCAGTACTTC CASSPGDEQYF
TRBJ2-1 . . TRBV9 TGTGCCAGCAGCGTAGACGGGGGTGTTGAGTTCTTC CASSVDGGVEFF
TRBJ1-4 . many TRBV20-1 TGCAGTGCTAGAAAGAGGCGGACAGAACCGCACGATGAAAAACTGTTTTTT CSARKRRTEPHDEKLFF
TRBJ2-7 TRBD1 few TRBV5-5 TGTGCCAGCAGCTCTAGGGGTCCGGACAGGGGATACGAGCAGTACTTC CASSSRGPDRGYEQYF
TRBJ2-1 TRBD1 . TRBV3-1 TGTGCCAGCAGCAACACGGGACAGCGCGCTAACAATGAGCAGTTCTTC CASSNTGQRANNEQFF
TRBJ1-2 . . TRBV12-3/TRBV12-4 TGTGCCAGCAGTTTTGTGCAAAACTATGGCTACACCTTC CASSFVQNYGYTF
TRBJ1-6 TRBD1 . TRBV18 TGTGCCAGCTCACCAATCGGACAGGTGAATTCACCCCTCCACTTT CASSPIGQVNSPLHF
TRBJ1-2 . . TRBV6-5 TGTGCCAGCAGTTACTCGAAGGCAGGGTACGGCTACACCTTC CASSYSKAGYGYTF
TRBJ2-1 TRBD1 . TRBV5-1 TGCGCCAGCAGCGTCGGACAGGGGGTTACGTTGAATGAGCAGTTCTTC CASSVGQGVTLNEQFF
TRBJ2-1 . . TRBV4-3 TGCGCCAGCGGACTGACTACGAGCTCCTACAATGAGCAGTTCTTC CASGLTTSSYNEQFF
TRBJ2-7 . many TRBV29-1 TGCAGCGGTAGGACAGGAGGGAACGAGCAGTACTTC CSGRTGGNEQYF
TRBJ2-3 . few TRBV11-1 TGTGCCAGCAGCTTAGGCCCCGCTTCAGATACGCAGTATTTT CASSLGPASDTQYF
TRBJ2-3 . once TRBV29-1 TGCAGCGGCAAGACCGGCGAGAGGACGCAGTATTTT CSGKTGERTQYF
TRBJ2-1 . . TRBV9 TGTGCCAGCAGCGCCAGATATCTAGGGAATGAGCAGTTCTTC CASSARYLGNEQFF
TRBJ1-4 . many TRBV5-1 TGCGCCAGCAGCCAAAGAACCGGGGGTGGTGAAAAACTGTTTTTT CASSQRTGGGEKLFF
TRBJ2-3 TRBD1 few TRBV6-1 TGTGCCAGCAAACCGGGACAGCAAACAGATACGCAGTATTTT CASKPGQQTDTQYF
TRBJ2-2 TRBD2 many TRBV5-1 TGCGCCAGCAGCCTGACTAGCGGCCTGAACACCGGGGAGCTGTTTTTT CASSLTSGLNTGELFF
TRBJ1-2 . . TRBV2 TGTGCCAGCAGTGAACAGCGAGGTTATGGCTACACCTTC CASSEQRGYGYTF
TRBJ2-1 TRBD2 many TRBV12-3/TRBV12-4 TGTGCCAGCAACATAGCGGGGGTGCGTGAGCAGTTCTTC CASNIAGVREQFF
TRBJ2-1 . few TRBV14 TGTGCCAGCAGCCAAGAAAGCGGAACAATTTACAATGAGCAGTTCTTC CASSQESGTIYNEQFF
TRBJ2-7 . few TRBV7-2 TGTGCCAGCAGCTTAGAGTGGACCTATTGGCTATTAGGGCAGTACTTC CASSLEWTYWLLGQYF
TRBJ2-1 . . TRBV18 TGTGCCAGCTCACCATCGGGGTTCGGGTACAATGAGCAGTTCTTC CASSPSGFGYNEQFF